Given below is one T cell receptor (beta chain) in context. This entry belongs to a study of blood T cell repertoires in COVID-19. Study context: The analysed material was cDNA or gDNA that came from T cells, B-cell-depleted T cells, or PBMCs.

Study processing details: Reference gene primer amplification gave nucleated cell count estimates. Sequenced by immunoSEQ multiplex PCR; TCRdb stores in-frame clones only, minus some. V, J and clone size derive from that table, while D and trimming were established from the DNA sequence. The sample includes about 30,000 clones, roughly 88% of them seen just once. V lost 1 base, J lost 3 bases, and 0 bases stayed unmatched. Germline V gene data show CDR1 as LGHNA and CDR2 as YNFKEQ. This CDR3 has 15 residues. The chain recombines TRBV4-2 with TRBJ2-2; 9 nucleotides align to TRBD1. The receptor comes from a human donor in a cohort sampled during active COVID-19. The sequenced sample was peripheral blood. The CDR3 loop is CASSQGDRDTGELFF. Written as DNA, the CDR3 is TGTGCCAGCAGCCAAGGGGACAGGGACACCGGGGAGCTGTTTTTT.